A selection of T cell receptor beta chains follows, all from one sample in a study of CD8 T cells in acute hepatitis C reinfection. The table came from immunoSEQ multiplex PCR; TCRdb's copy has only in-frame clones and leaves some out. The sample contains tens of thousands of clones, around nine tenths of which appear only once. The sequenced material came from naive CD8+ T cells from PBMCs. These receptors came from a man younger than 40 with chronic hepatitis C. The CDR3 runs from the conserved cysteine through the conserved F or W. For some rows the clone size is stated as once, few or many, or as a class when expanded; others skip it.

j_call: TRBJ2-7; v_call: TRBV5-1; clone_size: -; cdr3_aa: CASSFRTETYEQYF
j_call: TRBJ1-1; v_call: TRBV30; clone_size: -; cdr3_aa: CASYALDHTEAFF
j_call: TRBJ1-4; v_call: TRBV7-9; clone_size: -; cdr3_aa: CASSSHGTENEKLFF
j_call: TRBJ2-3; v_call: TRBV11-1; clone_size: -; cdr3_aa: CASSLLAGADTQYF
j_call: TRBJ1-2; v_call: TRBV15; clone_size: -; cdr3_aa: CATSSPRRQTNYGYTF
j_call: TRBJ2-7; v_call: TRBV7-3; clone_size: -; cdr3_aa: CASSLSPNYEQYF
j_call: TRBJ2-7; v_call: TRBV27; clone_size: -; cdr3_aa: CASSRGQGVHEQYF
j_call: TRBJ2-1; v_call: TRBV27; clone_size: -; cdr3_aa: CASSGGSGYNEQFF
j_call: TRBJ2-7; v_call: TRBV12-5; clone_size: -; cdr3_aa: CASGFGGAAGDEQYF
j_call: TRBJ2-7; v_call: TRBV27; clone_size: -; cdr3_aa: CASSLFLLAGVSYEQYF
j_call: TRBJ2-7; v_call: TRBV4-3; clone_size: -; cdr3_aa: CASSPGTGMDEQYF
j_call: TRBJ2-3; v_call: TRBV4-1; clone_size: -; cdr3_aa: CASSQERGRTDTQYF
j_call: TRBJ2-1; v_call: TRBV19; clone_size: -; cdr3_aa: CASSISGTLTNEQFF
j_call: TRBJ2-5; v_call: TRBV5-1; clone_size: -; cdr3_aa: CASSLVERGAGTQYF
j_call: TRBJ2-7; v_call: TRBV23-1; clone_size: -; cdr3_aa: CAALRARGLYEQYF
j_call: TRBJ2-7; v_call: TRBV5-6; clone_size: once; cdr3_aa: CASSDQGAPNEQYF
j_call: TRBJ2-3; v_call: TRBV11-2; clone_size: -; cdr3_aa: CASSFLGQGNTDTQYF
j_call: TRBJ1-1; v_call: TRBV7-3; clone_size: -; cdr3_aa: CASSLTVNTEAFF
j_call: TRBJ2-1; v_call: TRBV7-8; clone_size: -; cdr3_aa: CASSSPTSGYNEQFF
j_call: TRBJ1-2; v_call: TRBV29-1; clone_size: -; cdr3_aa: CSARESSNYGYTF
j_call: TRBJ2-1; v_call: TRBV27; clone_size: -; cdr3_aa: CASGVTGGRNNEQFF
j_call: TRBJ2-7; v_call: TRBV27; clone_size: -; cdr3_aa: CASSSGILIYEQYF
j_call: TRBJ1-6; v_call: TRBV30; clone_size: -; cdr3_aa: CAYLWTGEFNSPLHF
j_call: TRBJ2-7; v_call: TRBV6-5; clone_size: -; cdr3_aa: CASREGTGFSYEQYF
j_call: TRBJ2-2; v_call: TRBV9; clone_size: -; cdr3_aa: CASNSPTGELFF
j_call: TRBJ2-7; v_call: TRBV2; clone_size: -; cdr3_aa: CASSEGGSYEQYF
j_call: TRBJ1-1; v_call: TRBV19; clone_size: -; cdr3_aa: CASDRGMNTEAFF
j_call: TRBJ2-1; v_call: TRBV7-2; clone_size: -; cdr3_aa: CASSLGGGGTYLLPNEQFF
j_call: TRBJ1-5; v_call: TRBV5-4; clone_size: -; cdr3_aa: CASSLGWDQPQHF
j_call: TRBJ2-4; v_call: TRBV7-9; clone_size: -; cdr3_aa: CASSPNRGDKNIQYF
j_call: TRBJ2-7; v_call: TRBV7-8; clone_size: -; cdr3_aa: CASSEGVSYEQYF
j_call: TRBJ2-1; v_call: TRBV6-1; clone_size: once; cdr3_aa: CASSPGTHYNEQFF
j_call: TRBJ2-3; v_call: TRBV6-5; clone_size: -; cdr3_aa: CASSYDGGGTDTQYF
j_call: TRBJ2-7; v_call: TRBV6-1; clone_size: -; cdr3_aa: CASSQRSGYEQYF
j_call: TRBJ2-3; v_call: TRBV25-1; clone_size: -; cdr3_aa: CASSEEADTQYF
j_call: TRBJ2-5; v_call: TRBV6-1; clone_size: -; cdr3_aa: CASSLGQGMRETQYF
j_call: TRBJ2-7; v_call: TRBV7-9; clone_size: -; cdr3_aa: CASSRPQDSPTYEQYF
j_call: TRBJ2-2; v_call: TRBV27; clone_size: -; cdr3_aa: CASSYTFTGELFF
j_call: TRBJ1-6; v_call: TRBV6-5; clone_size: -; cdr3_aa: CASSYAGTGGESPLHF
j_call: TRBJ2-7; v_call: TRBV6-5; clone_size: -; cdr3_aa: CASSYGRSSYEQYF
j_call: TRBJ2-7; v_call: TRBV29-1; clone_size: -; cdr3_aa: CSVAGGYRGTYEQYF
j_call: TRBJ2-7; v_call: TRBV27; clone_size: -; cdr3_aa: CASSFGRGASYEQYF
j_call: TRBJ2-7; v_call: TRBV27; clone_size: -; cdr3_aa: CASSTTPDGYEQYF
j_call: TRBJ1-2; v_call: TRBV5-1; clone_size: -; cdr3_aa: CASSLDSPADGYTF
j_call: TRBJ1-1; v_call: TRBV19; clone_size: -; cdr3_aa: CASSLGIKAFF
j_call: TRBJ2-1; v_call: TRBV5-1; clone_size: -; cdr3_aa: CASSLGLNEQFF
j_call: TRBJ2-5; v_call: TRBV11-2; clone_size: -; cdr3_aa: CASSSGLDLETQYF
j_call: TRBJ2-1; v_call: TRBV29-1; clone_size: -; cdr3_aa: CSVEATGREQFF
j_call: TRBJ1-1; v_call: TRBV10-2; clone_size: -; cdr3_aa: CASPGTGLKAFF
j_call: TRBJ2-1; v_call: TRBV5-6; clone_size: -; cdr3_aa: CASSLTPQGLGDEQFF
j_call: TRBJ2-7; v_call: TRBV2; clone_size: once; cdr3_aa: CASSETSGSYEQYF
j_call: TRBJ1-1; v_call: TRBV6-6; clone_size: -; cdr3_aa: CASSYSGGGTEAFF
j_call: TRBJ1-2; v_call: TRBV28; clone_size: -; cdr3_aa: CASSRSLDDRHYGYTF
j_call: TRBJ2-5; v_call: TRBV9; clone_size: -; cdr3_aa: CASSVGGLLKETQYF
j_call: TRBJ2-1; v_call: TRBV27; clone_size: -; cdr3_aa: CASSPIGMGSNEQFF
j_call: TRBJ2-7; v_call: TRBV4-1; clone_size: -; cdr3_aa: CASSQDLGGINIAYEQYF
j_call: TRBJ2-3; v_call: TRBV13; clone_size: -; cdr3_aa: CASSLGRTSTDTQYF
j_call: TRBJ1-1; v_call: TRBV9; clone_size: -; cdr3_aa: CASSVVGLTEAFF
j_call: TRBJ1-2; v_call: TRBV29-1; clone_size: -; cdr3_aa: CSVEDDVNYGYTF
j_call: TRBJ2-7; v_call: TRBV4-3; clone_size: -; cdr3_aa: CASSPRHGGHLLYEQYF